This T cell receptor beta chain was captured in a study of blood T cell repertoires in COVID-19. Background on the study: T cells, B-cell-depleted T cells, or PBMCs supplied cDNA or gDNA.

Assignment of participants to cohorts was predicated upon participant-reported clinical history. Trimming took 2 bases from V and 6 from J, leaving 21 bases between them. Per the germline V gene, CDR1 is SGHTA and CDR2 is FQGTGA. The CDR3 length is 17 residues. Original processing notes: Reference gene primer amplification yielded estimated nucleated cell counts. Some clones are missing from TCRdb's copy, which holds only in-frame ones; the method was immunoSEQ multiplex PCR. D and trimming come from the DNA, and the V and J calls and clone size come from that table. In the table there are around 380,000 clones, roughly 86% of which are singletons.

The source is a young man who had recovered from COVID-19. The sequenced sample was PBMCs or T cells enriched from blood (not recorded which). The chain joins TRBV7-3 to TRBJ2-3; maybe TRBD2 (5 bases). The CDR3 spells CASSLDVSSAKGDTQYF. The CDR3 DNA follows: TGTGCCAGCAGCTTAGATGTTAGTAGCGCTAAAGGGGATACGCAGTATTTT.